Here is one T cell receptor beta chain with its context. CDR3 length: 13 amino acids. With 6 bases removed from V and 5 bases from J, the gap between germline ends came to 10 bases. The germline V gene encodes CDR1 SEHNR and CDR2 FQNEAQ (reference sequence). This sample is drawn from a study of T-cell memory formation after mild COVID-19. TCRdb processed the 5' RACE reads anew with MiXCR; each CDR3 protein has one entry. Found here are 350,000 to 450,000 distinct CDR3 sequences, over 13% of them singletons; the top ten hold around 22%. Material: PBMCs or a T cell subset sorted from them (not recorded which). The rearrangement uses TRBV7-9 and TRBJ1-4; no firm D call. This receptor was obtained from a man younger than 35 who had mild COVID-19 (a few samples of this study predate the infection). Cell type and time point are not known. The CDR3 nucleotides read TGTGCCAGCAGTGCGCCTCCAAATGAAAAACTGTTTTTT. Translating gives CASSAPPNEKLFF.